Listed here are 8 T cell receptor beta chains from one sample, sequenced in a study of shared clonotypes between healthy human individuals. The table came from immunoSEQ multiplex PCR; TCRdb's copy has only in-frame clones and leaves some out. The repertoire holds hundreds of thousands of clones, with around 72% as singletons. The sample consisted of memory CD4+ T cells sorted from blood. As for subset: CD45RA-negative fraction. Receptors originate from a woman in her 30s in good health.

This chain links TRBV2 with TRBJ2-5; 11 nucleotides line up with TRBD2. Losses at the gene ends were 7 bases for V and 5 bases for J; bases not matched to a gene: 9. The CDR3 runs 15 residues. The germline CDR1 and CDR2 sequences are SNHLY and FYNNEI. CDR3 sequence: CASNLLAGVGETQYF. The CDR3 DNA follows: TGTGCCAGCAACCTACTAGCGGGAGTAGGGGAGACCCAGTACTTC. Together with reference TRBV2 and TRBJ2-5, the CDR3 gives the full variable domain: EPEVTQTPSHQVTQMGQEVILRCVPISNHLYFYWYRQILGQKVEFLVSFYNNEISEKSEIFDDQFSVERPDGSNFTLKIRSTKLEDSAMYFCASNLLAGVGETQYFGPGTRLLVL.

The V call is TRBV7-2, the J call TRBJ2-7, with 11 bases identical to TRBD1. Germline V gene data show CDR1 as SGHTA and CDR2 as FQGNSA. This CDR3 is built from 16 residues. The ends lost 5 bases at V and 3 bases at J; junction bases unmatched: 9. CDR3 residues: CASSGLRGQGGYEQYF. The CDR3 coding sequence is TGTGCCAGCAGCGGACTCAGGGGACAGGGGGGCTACGAGCAGTACTTC. Supplemented by reference TRBV7-2 and TRBJ2-7, the full variable domain reads GAGVSQSPSNKVTEKGKDVELRCDPISGHTALYWYRQSLGQGLEFLIYFQGNSAPDKSGLPSDRFSAERTGGSVSTLTIQRTQQEDSAVYLCASSGLRGQGGYEQYFGPGTRLTVT.

V usage is TRBV29-1 and J usage is TRBJ2-1, with TRBD2 identical over 7 bases. V dropped 5 bases and J dropped 8; count of bases not matched to a gene: 12. CDR1 SQVTM and CDR2 ANQGSEA come from the germline V gene. The CDR3 runs to 14 residues. The CDR3: CSVLGRASFDEQFF. In DNA form, the CDR3 reads TGCAGCGTTCTAGGGAGGGCCTCTTTCGATGAGCAGTTCTTC.

This clone was counted ten times or more. The V call is TRBV6-6, the J call TRBJ1-5; 10 positions match TRBD1. The CDR3 spans 15 residues. With 5 bases clipped from V and 6 bases from J, the junction kept 7 bases outside the gene matches. Germline V CDR1 and CDR2: MNHNY, SVGAGI (reference sequence). The CDR3 sequence is CASSRQGASGQPQHF. The CDR3 DNA reads as TGTGCCAGCAGTCGACAGGGGGCGTCCGGTCAGCCCCAGCATTTT.

This rearrangement joins TRBV4-1 to TRBJ2-2; TRBD2 matches 11 bases. Germline V lookup: CDR1 MGHRA, CDR2 YSYEKL. The V gene end was trimmed by 8 bases and the J gene end by 6 bases; junction bases not matched to a gene: 14. The CDR3 is made up of 17 amino acids. The DNA for the CDR3 is TGCGCCAGCCAAGCCATAGTAACTAGCGGGAGCGCCGGGGAGCTGTTTTTT. It encodes CASQAIVTSGSAGELFF.

The rearrangement joins TRBV5-1 to TRBJ2-7; 8 bases agree with TRBD2. The germline V gene has CDR1 SGHRS and CDR2 YFSETQ. CDR3 length: 14 residues. V lost 4 bases, J lost 2 bases, and 5 bases stayed unmatched. The CDR3 nucleotides are TGCGCCAGCAGCCTACTTAGCGGGACCTACGAGCAGTACTTC. It translates to CASSLLSGTYEQYF. Based on the CDR3 plus reference TRBV5-1 and TRBJ2-7, the full variable domain is KAGVTQTPRYLIKTRGQQVTLSCSPISGHRSVSWYQQTPGQGLQFLFEYFSETQRNKGNFPGRFSGRQFSNSRSEMNVSTLELGDSALYLCASSLLSGTYEQYFGPGTRLTVT.

The chain joins TRBV27 to TRBJ1-6; D is unresolved. V was shortened by 3 bases and J by 4 bases, with 7 bases between the two germline ends. Germline CDR1 MNHEY, CDR2 SMNVEV (reference sequence). This CDR3 contains 14 residues. In DNA, the CDR3 is TGTGCCAGCAGTTTGGAGGGATATAATTCACCCCTCCACTTT. Translated, it gives CASSLEGYNSPLHF.

The chain employs TRBV29-1 and TRBJ2-5; TRBD2 agrees at 7 bases. Trimming cost V 6 bases and J 4 bases; bases outside gene matches: 11. The CDR3 has 14 residues. Looked up from germline, CDR1 is SQVTM and CDR2 is ANQGSEA. The CDR3 region is CSVLATSMGETQYF. DNA of the CDR3: TGCAGCGTACTTGCGACTAGCATGGGAGAGACCCAGTACTTC.